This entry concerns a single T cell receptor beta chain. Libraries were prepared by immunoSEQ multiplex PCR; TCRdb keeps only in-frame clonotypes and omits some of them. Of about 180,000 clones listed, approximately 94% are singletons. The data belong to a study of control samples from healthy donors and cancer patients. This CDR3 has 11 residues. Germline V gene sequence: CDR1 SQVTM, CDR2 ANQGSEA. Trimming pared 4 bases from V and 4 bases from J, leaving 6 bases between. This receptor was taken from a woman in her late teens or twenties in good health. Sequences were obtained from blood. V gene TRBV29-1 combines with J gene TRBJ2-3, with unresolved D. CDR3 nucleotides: TGCAGCGTTGTCAACGCAGATACGCAGTATTTT. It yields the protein CSVVNADTQYF.